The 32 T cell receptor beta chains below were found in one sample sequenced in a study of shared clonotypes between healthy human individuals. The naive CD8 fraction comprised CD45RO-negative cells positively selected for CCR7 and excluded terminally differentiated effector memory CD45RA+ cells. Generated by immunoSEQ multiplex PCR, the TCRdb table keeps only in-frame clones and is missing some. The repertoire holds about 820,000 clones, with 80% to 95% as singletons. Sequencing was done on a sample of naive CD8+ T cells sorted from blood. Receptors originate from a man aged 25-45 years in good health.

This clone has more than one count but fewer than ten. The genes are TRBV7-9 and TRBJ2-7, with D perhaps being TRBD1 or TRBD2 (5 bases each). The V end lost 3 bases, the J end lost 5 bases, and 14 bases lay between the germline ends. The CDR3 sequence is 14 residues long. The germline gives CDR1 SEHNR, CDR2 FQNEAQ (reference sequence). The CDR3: CASSLGPLNHEQYF. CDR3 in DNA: TGTGCCAGCAGCTTGGGACCTCTGAACCACGAGCAGTACTTC.

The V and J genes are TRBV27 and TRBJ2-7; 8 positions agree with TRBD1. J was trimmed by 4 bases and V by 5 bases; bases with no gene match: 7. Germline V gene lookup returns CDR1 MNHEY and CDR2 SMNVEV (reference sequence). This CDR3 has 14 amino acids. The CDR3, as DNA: TGTGCCAGCAGTCCCTGGACAGGGTTTTACGAGCAGTACTTC. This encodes CASSPWTGFYEQYF.

Here the CDR3 DNA reads TGCGCCAGCAGCCAAGGGGACTACCCCTACAATGAGCAGTTCTTC. Translation: CASSQGDYPYNEQFF. V is TRBV4-1 and J is TRBJ2-1; 7 bases map to TRBD2. This CDR3 has 15 amino acids. Germline CDR1 and CDR2: MGHRA and YSYEKL. The junction had 2 bases not matched to a gene; V was cut back by 1 base and J by 2 bases.

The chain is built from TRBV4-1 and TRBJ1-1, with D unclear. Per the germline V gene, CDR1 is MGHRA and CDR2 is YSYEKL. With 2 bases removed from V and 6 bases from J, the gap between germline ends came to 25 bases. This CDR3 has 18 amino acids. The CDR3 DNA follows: TGCGCCAGCAGCCAACTACCTGGATCTTCTAGGCTTAGGGCTGAAGCTTTCTTT. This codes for CASSQLPGSSRLRAEAFF.

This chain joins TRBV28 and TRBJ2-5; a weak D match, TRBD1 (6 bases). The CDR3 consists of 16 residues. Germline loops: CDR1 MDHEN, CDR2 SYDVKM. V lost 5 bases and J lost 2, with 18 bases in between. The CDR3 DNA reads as TGTGCCAGCAGTCTTACAGGGAATCGTAAACAAGAGACCCAGTACTTC. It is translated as CASSLTGNRKQETQYF.

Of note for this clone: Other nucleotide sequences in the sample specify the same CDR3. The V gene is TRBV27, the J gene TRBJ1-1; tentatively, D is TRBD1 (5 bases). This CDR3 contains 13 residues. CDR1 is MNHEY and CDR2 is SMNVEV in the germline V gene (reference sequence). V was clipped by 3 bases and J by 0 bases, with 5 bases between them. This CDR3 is CASSFRVNTEAFF. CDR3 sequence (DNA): TGTGCCAGCAGTTTCAGGGTGAACACTGAAGCTTTCTTT.

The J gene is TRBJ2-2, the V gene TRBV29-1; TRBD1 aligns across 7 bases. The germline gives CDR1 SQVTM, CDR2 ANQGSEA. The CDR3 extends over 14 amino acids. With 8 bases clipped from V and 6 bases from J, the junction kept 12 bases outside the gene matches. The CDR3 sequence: CSILDREGAGELFF. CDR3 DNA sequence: TGCAGCATTCTTGACAGGGAAGGGGCCGGGGAGCTGTTTTTT.

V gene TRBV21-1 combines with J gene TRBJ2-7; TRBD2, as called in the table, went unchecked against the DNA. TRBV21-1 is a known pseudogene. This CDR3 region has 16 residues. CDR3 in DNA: TGTGCCAGCAGGAAACAGGGAGGTAGCGGCCACTACGAGCAGTACTTC. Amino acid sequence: CASRKQGGSGHYEQYF.

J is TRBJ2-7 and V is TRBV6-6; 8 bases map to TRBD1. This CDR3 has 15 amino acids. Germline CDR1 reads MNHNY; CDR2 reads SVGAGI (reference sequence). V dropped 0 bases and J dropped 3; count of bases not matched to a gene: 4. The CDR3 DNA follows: TGTGCCAGCAGTTACTCGACACAGGGGGGCTACGAGCAGTACTTC. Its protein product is CASSYSTQGGYEQYF.

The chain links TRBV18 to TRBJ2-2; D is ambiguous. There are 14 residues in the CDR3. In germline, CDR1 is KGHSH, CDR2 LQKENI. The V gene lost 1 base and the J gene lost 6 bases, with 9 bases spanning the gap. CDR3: CASSPLRVSGELFF. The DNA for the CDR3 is TGTGCCAGCTCACCACTAAGGGTATCCGGGGAGCTGTTTTTT. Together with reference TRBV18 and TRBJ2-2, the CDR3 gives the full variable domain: NAGVMQNPRHLVRRRGQEARLRCSPMKGHSHVYWYRQLPEEGLKFMVYLQKENIIDESGMPKERFSAEFPKEGPSILRIQQVVRGDSAAYFCASSPLRVSGELFFGEGSRLTVL.

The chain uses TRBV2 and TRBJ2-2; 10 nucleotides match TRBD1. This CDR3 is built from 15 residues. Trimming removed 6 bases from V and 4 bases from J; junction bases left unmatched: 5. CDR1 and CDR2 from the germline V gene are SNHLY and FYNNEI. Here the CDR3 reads CASRNDRGRTGELFF. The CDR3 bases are TGTGCCAGCAGAAACGACAGGGGGCGCACCGGGGAGCTGTTTTTT.

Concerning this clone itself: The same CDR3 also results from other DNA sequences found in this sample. DNA of the CDR3: TGTGCCAGTAGTATCGGCCTAGTGGCCGGGGAGCTGTTTTTT. Its translation: CASSIGLVAGELFF. The chain links TRBV19 to TRBJ2-2; no reliable D call. V was clipped by 3 bases and J by 6 bases, with 11 bases between them. The CDR3 totals 14 residues. Germline CDR1 reads LNHDA; CDR2 reads SQIVND (reference sequence).

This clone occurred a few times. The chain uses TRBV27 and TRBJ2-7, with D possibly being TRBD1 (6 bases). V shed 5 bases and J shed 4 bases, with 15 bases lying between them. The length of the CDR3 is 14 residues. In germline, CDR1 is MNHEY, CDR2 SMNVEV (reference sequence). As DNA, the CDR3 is TGTGCCAGCAGTCCCGCCCTACAGGGTTACGAGCAGTACTTC. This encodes CASSPALQGYEQYF.

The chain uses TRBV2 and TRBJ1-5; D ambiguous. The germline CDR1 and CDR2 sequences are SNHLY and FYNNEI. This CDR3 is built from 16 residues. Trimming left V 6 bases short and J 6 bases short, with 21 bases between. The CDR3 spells CASSRLITMSSQPQHF. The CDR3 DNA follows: TGTGCCAGCAGCAGATTAATAACTATGAGTTCTCAGCCCCAGCATTTT.

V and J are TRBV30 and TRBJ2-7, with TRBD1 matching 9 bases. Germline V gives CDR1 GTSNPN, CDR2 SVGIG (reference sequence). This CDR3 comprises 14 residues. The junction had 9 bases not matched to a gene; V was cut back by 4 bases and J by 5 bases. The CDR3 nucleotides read TGTGCCTGGATGGCGGGACAGGGTAACCACGAGCAGTACTTC. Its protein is CAWMAGQGNHEQYF.

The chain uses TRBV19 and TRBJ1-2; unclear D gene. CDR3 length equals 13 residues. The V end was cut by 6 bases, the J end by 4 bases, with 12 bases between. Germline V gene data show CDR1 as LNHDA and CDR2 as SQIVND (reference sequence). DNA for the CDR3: TGTGCCAGTAGCCCCGGGATAGCCTATGGCTACACCTTC. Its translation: CASSPGIAYGYTF.

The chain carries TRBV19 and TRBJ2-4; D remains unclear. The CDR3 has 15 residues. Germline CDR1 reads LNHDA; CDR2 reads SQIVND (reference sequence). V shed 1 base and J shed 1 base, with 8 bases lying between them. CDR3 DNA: TGTGCCAGTAGTATAGTAGTGTCGGCCAAAAACATTCAGTACTTC. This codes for CASSIVVSAKNIQYF.

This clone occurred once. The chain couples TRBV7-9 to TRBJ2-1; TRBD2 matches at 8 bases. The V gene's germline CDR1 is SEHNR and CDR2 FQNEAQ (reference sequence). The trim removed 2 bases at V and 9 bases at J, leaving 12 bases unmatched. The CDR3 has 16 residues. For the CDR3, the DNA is TGTGCCAGCAGCTTACCGCGGGAGGCCCAAAGAGGTGAGCAGTTCTTC. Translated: CASSLPREAQRGEQFF.

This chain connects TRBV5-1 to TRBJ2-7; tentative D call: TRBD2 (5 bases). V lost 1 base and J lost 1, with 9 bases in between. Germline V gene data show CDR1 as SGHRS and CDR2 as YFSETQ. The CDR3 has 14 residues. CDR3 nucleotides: TGCGCCAGCAGCTTGTTCGGGGAATCCTACGAGCAGTACTTC. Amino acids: CASSLFGESYEQYF.

The CDR3 protein is CASSLLAVQETQYF. The CDR3 nucleotides read TGTGCCAGCAGCTTGCTAGCGGTCCAAGAGACCCAGTACTTC. V is TRBV7-9 and J is TRBJ2-5; 7 nucleotides match TRBD2. The CDR3 loop spans 14 amino acids. V lost 3 bases to trimming and J lost 1 base; unmatched junction nucleotides: 2. The germline CDR1 and CDR2 sequences are SEHNR and FQNEAQ (reference sequence). The full variable domain, in which reference TRBV7-9 and TRBJ2-5 provide the parts outside the CDR3, is DTGVSQNPRHKITKRGQNVTFRCDPISEHNRLYWYRQTLGQGPEFLTYFQNEAQLEKSRLLSDRFSAERPKGSFSTLEIQRTEQGDSAMYLCASSLLAVQETQYFGPGTRLLVL.

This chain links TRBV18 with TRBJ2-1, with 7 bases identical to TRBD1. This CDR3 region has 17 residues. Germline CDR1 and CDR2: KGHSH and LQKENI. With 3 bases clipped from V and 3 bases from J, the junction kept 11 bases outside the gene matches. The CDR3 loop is CASSPNPGTDNYNEQFF. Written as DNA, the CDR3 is TGTGCCAGCTCACCTAACCCCGGGACAGATAACTACAATGAGCAGTTCTTC.

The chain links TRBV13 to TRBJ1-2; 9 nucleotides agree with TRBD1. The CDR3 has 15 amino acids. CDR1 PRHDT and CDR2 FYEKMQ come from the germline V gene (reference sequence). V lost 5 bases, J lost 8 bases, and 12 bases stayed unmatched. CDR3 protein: CASSTPGTGLWGYTF. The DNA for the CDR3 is TGTGCCAGCAGCACCCCCGGGACAGGGTTATGGGGCTACACCTTC.

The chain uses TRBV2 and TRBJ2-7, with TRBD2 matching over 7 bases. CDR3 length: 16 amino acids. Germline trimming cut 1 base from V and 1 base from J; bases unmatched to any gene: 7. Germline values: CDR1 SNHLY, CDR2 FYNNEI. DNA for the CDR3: TGTGCCAGCAGTGAAGGGTGGAGCGGGAAGTCCTACGAGCAGTACTTC. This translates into CASSEGWSGKSYEQYF.

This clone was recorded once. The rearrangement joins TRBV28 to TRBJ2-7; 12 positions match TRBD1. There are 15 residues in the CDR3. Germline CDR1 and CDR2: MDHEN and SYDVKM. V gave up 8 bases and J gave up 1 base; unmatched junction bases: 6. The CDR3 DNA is TGTGCCAGCTTTGCGGGACAGGGGGCATCCTACGAGCAGTACTTC. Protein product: CASFAGQGASYEQYF.

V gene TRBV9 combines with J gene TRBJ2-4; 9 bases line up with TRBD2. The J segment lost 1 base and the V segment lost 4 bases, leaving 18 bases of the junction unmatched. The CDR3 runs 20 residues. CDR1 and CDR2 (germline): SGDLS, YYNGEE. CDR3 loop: CASSPRTSDQLGVAKNIQYF. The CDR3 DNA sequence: TGTGCCAGCAGCCCCCGGACTAGCGACCAGCTGGGTGTGGCCAAAAACATTCAGTACTTC.

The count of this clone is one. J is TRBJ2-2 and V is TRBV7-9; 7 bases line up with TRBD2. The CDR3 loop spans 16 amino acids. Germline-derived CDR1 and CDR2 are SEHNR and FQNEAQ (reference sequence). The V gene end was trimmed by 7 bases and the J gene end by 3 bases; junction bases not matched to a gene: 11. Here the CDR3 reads CASNIPALADTGELFF. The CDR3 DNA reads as TGTGCCAGCAACATCCCCGCGCTAGCGGACACCGGGGAGCTGTTTTTT. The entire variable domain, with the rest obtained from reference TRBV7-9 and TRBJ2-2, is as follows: DTGVSQNPRHKITKRGQNVTFRCDPISEHNRLYWYRQTLGQGPEFLTYFQNEAQLEKSRLLSDRFSAERPKGSFSTLEIQRTEQGDSAMYLCASNIPALADTGELFFGEGSRLTVL.

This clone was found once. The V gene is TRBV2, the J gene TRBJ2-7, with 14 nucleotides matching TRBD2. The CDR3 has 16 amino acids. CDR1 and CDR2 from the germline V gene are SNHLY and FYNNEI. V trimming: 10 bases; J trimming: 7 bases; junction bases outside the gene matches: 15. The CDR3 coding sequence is TGTGCCAACAGGGGACTAGCGGGAGTTGGGGCTCATGAGCAGTACTTC. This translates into CANRGLAGVGAHEQYF.

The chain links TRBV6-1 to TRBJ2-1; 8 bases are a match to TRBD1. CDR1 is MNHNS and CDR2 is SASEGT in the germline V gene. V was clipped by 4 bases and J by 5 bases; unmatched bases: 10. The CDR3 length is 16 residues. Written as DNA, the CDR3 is TGTGCCAGCAGTGTCCTCGGACAGGGAGGAGACAATGAGCAGTTCTTC. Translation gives CASSVLGQGGDNEQFF.

DNA for the CDR3: TGTGCCAGCTCGGGGTACAATGAGCAGTTCTTC. It yields the protein CASSGYNEQFF. The chain uses TRBV2 and TRBJ2-1, with a possible D match to TRBD2 (5 bases). V was clipped by 8 bases and J by 4 bases, with 6 bases between them. The CDR3 covers 11 residues. Germline loops: CDR1 SNHLY, CDR2 FYNNEI.

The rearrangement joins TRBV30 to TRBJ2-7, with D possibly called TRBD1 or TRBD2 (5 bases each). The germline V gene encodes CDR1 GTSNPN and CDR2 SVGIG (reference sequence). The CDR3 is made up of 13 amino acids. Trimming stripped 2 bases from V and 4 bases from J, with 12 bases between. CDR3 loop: CAWSYGDGYEQYF. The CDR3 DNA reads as TGTGCCTGGAGTTACGGGGACGGGTACGAGCAGTACTTC.

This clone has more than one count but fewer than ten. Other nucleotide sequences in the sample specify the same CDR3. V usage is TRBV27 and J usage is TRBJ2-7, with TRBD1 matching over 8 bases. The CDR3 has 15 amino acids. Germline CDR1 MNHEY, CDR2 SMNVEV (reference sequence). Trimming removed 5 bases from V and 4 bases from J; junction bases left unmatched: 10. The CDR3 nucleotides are TGTGCCAGCAGTACCGCCGGGACAGGAATTTACGAGCAGTACTTC. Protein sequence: CASSTAGTGIYEQYF.

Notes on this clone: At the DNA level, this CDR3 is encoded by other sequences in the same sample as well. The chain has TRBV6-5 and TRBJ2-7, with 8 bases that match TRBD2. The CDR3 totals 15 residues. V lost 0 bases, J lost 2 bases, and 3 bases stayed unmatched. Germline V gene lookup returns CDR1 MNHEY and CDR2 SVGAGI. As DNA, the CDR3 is TGTGCCAGCAGTTACTCCGCGGGGGGTACCTACGAGCAGTACTTC. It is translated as CASSYSAGGTYEQYF.